This note documents a single TCR beta chain sequence. Its antigen is not identified. This sample is drawn from a study of cytomegalovirus exposure and HLA in healthy donors. Study-level points and caveats: Later work found that TCR association rates differed between HLA loci; DRB1 had the most and HLA-C the fewest. Among TCR beta chains, those listed as cytomegalovirus-associated numbered more than 150. A missense variant in DCLRE1C was later tied to TCR beta V- and J-gene trimming.

CDR3 size: 16 residues. From germline, CDR1 is SGHAT and CDR2 FQNNGV. The J segment lost 4 bases and the V segment lost 5 bases, leaving 13 bases of the junction unmatched. The primer mix had 60 Vbeta and 13 Jbeta primers. Method: immunoSEQ multiplex PCR; TCRdb's copy keeps in-frame clones and lacks some. The repertoire has about 150,000 clones, 65% to 75% of them found once; the top ten carry 2.5% to 3%. Sequenced sample: PBMCs. The clonotype was recovered from a young man in good health and CMV-seronegative. V gene TRBV11-2 combines with J gene TRBJ2-5, with 7 bases identical to TRBD1. The CDR3 coding sequence is TGTGCCAGCAGCCCCGCTTCAGGGGGAAGTTTAGAGACCCAGTACTTC. Translation: CASSPASGGSLETQYF.